The source of this TCR beta chain is a study of graft-versus-host responses after intestinal transplantation. Study-level information: Each transplant was multivisceral, liver-intestinal, or isolated intestinal. Tacrolimus and steroids were given for two to three years to all recipients after anti-thymocyte globulin induction. Study findings and constraints: Early declines in HvG clones that occurred post-transplant were associated with peak circulating GvH clone levels.

The repertoire was sequenced with immunoSEQ multiplex PCR; TCRdb's copy has only in-frame clones and lacks some. The sample records fewer than 120,000 clones, roughly 95% being singletons. Remarks on this clone: Antigen unknown.

Unmatched junction bases numbered 9, after V lost 8 bases and J lost 4 bases. From germline, CDR1 is MNHEY and CDR2 SVGAGI. This CDR3 is built from 15 residues. V and J are TRBV6-5 and TRBJ2-5; 11 bases agree with TRBD1. The material sequenced was unstimulated CD8+ T cells sorted from spleen or lymph node cells, taken before intestinal transplant. The source of this sequence is a human donor who received an intestinal transplant. The CDR3 DNA is TGTGCCAGCGTACCCGGGACAGGGGGAGTAGAGACCCAGTACTTC. Amino acids: CASVPGTGGVETQYF.